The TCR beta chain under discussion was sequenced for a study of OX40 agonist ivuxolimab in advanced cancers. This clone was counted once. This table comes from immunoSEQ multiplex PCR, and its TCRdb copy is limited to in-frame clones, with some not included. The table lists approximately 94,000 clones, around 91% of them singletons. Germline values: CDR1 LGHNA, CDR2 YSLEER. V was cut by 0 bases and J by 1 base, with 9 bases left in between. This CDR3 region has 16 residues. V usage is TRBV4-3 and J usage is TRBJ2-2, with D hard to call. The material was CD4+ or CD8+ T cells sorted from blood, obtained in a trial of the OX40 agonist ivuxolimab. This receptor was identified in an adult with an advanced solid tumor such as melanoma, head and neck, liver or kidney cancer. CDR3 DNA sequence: TGCGCCAGCAGCCAAGATTTGGTGGTGAACACCGGGGAGCTGTTTTTT. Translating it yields CASSQDLVVNTGELFF.